Detailed here is one T cell receptor (beta chain). The antigen is undetermined. One end of the junction varies from germline; a read error may be responsible. This sample stems from a study of T cell responses to AZD1222 COVID-19 vaccine. Turning to the study itself: The analysis combined second doses at about 4 or about 12 weeks.

Study-level results: Among the donors, most were white British and more were female, and clonal diversity was possibly underestimated.

Assay used: immunoSEQ multiplex PCR; TCRdb lists only in-frame clones, some missing. The table has 95,000 to 150,000 clones, roughly 91% seen once. Germline CDR1 SGHRS, CDR2 YFSETQ. CDR3 length: 13 residues. This material consisted of peripheral blood, taken on day 0 of AZD1222 vaccination. The clonotype originates from an adult in good health. This chain links TRBV5-1 with TRBJ1-2; D unresolved. CDR3: CASSLEGSGGHTF. The CDR3 nucleotides are TGCGCCAGCAGCTTGGAGGGCAGCGGTGGCCACACCTTC.